These 15 T cell receptor beta chains came from one sample sequenced in a study of blood T cell repertoires in COVID-19. The protocol was immunoSEQ multiplex PCR, while the TCRdb copy is restricted to in-frame clones and leaves out a portion. The table has under 100,000 clones, 83% seen once. The source material was peripheral blood. The source of these receptors is a woman aged 55-69 years with acute or convalescent COVID-19.

V and J are TRBV19 and TRBJ2-1, with 9 bases matching TRBD1. The germline CDR1 and CDR2 sequences are LNHDA and SQIVND (reference sequence). With V trimmed by 8 bases and J by 7 bases, 12 bases remained unmatched. The CDR3 length is 15 residues. DNA of the CDR3: TGTGCCAGTGAGCAATTGGGACAGGGTCAGAATGAGCAGTTCTTC. Residues: CASEQLGQGQNEQFF.

The rearrangement links TRBV7-6 to TRBJ2-1, with D tentatively TRBD2 (5 bases). Trimming removed 0 bases at V and 7 bases at J, with 7 bases between. The CDR3 runs 13 residues. Germline CDR1 SGHVS, CDR2 FNYEAQ. The CDR3 DNA is TGTGCCAGCAGCTTAGCGCCGGGGAATGAGCAGTTCTTC. As protein: CASSLAPGNEQFF.

This sequence joins TRBV5-6 and TRBJ2-5; no clear D gene. Trimming shortened V by 2 bases and J by 2 bases, and 10 bases separated the two germline ends. The CDR3 spans 14 residues. From germline, CDR1 is SGHDT and CDR2 YYEEEE. The CDR3 nucleotides read TGTGCCAGCAGCTTATCTAGGCGACAAGAGACCCAGTACTTC. It specifies CASSLSRRQETQYF. The variable domain in full, with the rest retrieved from reference TRBV5-6 and TRBJ2-5, is DAGVTQSPTHLIKTRGQQVTLRCSPKSGHDTVSWYQQALGQGPQFIFQYYEEEERQRGNFPDRFSGHQFPNYSSELNVNALLLGDSALYLCASSLSRRQETQYFGPGTRLLVL.

The V call is TRBV2, the J call TRBJ2-5, with TRBD2 identical over 9 bases. Germline loops: CDR1 SNHLY, CDR2 FYNNEI. The V and J ends lost 7 bases and 3 bases, in that order; junction bases with no gene match: 12. The CDR3 runs to 16 residues. The CDR3 spells CASTYGGGGGEETQYF. For the CDR3, the DNA is TGTGCCAGCACCTATGGAGGCGGGGGGGGCGAAGAGACCCAGTACTTC.

This clone was seen a few times. The rearrangement joins TRBV29-1 to TRBJ1-4, with 10 bases matching TRBD1. Germline V lookup: CDR1 SQVTM, CDR2 ANQGSEA. The V gene end was trimmed by 1 base and the J gene end by 8 bases; junction bases not matched to a gene: 1. The CDR3 contains 13 residues. The CDR3 spells CSVEGTGGEKLFF. CDR3 DNA sequence: TGCAGCGTTGAAGGGACAGGGGGAGAAAAACTGTTTTTT.

This chain connects TRBV25-1 to TRBJ1-2; 8 bases align to TRBD1. Looked up from germline, CDR1 is MGHDK and CDR2 is SYGVNS. The CDR3 totals 15 residues. The V segment lost 3 bases and the J segment 4 bases; nucleotides outside the gene matches: 7. DNA for the CDR3: TGTGCCAGCAGTGATAGAGGGCAGGGGGCCTATGGCTACACCTTC. Translation: CASSDRGQGAYGYTF.

DNA of the CDR3: TGTGCCAGCAGTTACGAGGGGGCAGGACAGCCCCAGCATTTT. It translates to CASSYEGAGQPQHF. The gene calls are TRBV6-5 and TRBJ1-5; 7 nucleotides align to TRBD1. The CDR3 has 14 amino acids. CDR1 and CDR2 (germline): MNHEY, SVGAGI. V lost 2 bases, J lost 7 bases, and 5 bases stayed unmatched.

The CDR3 reads CASSKVISKAGGDNEQFF. CDR3 in DNA: TGTGCCAGCAGCAAAGTAATTTCAAAGGCGGGGGGGGACAATGAGCAGTTCTTC. This chain connects TRBV21-1 to TRBJ2-1; no check of the table's D call, TRBD2, against the DNA was made. TRBV21-1 is a pseudogene. The CDR3 is 18 residues long.

The chain links TRBV7-9 to TRBJ2-3, with TRBD2 identical over 8 bases. The V segment lost 4 bases and the J segment 0 bases; nucleotides outside the gene matches: 12. The germline V gene encodes CDR1 SEHNR and CDR2 FQNEAQ (reference sequence). This CDR3 is built from 18 residues. In DNA form, the CDR3 reads TGTGCCAGCAGCTCGACTCCCGGGGGGGCCCCTAGCACAGATACGCAGTATTTT. As protein: CASSSTPGGAPSTDTQYF.

The rearrangement uses TRBV30 and TRBJ1-4, with D perhaps TRBD1 (5 bases). V was pared by 6 bases and J by 8 bases, with 22 bases between. Looked up from germline, CDR1 is GTSNPN and CDR2 is SVGIG (reference sequence). This CDR3 comprises 15 residues. CDR3 DNA sequence: TGTGCCTGTGGGGGTGGCGGAGGGTTCAGCGAAAAACTGTTTTTT. This gives the protein CACGGGGGFSEKLFF.

V is TRBV5-5 and J is TRBJ1-1; the match to TRBD1 covers 8 bases. The germline gives CDR1 SGHKS, CDR2 YYEKEE (reference sequence). The CDR3 spans 15 residues. V gave up 0 bases and J gave up 5 bases; unmatched junction bases: 6. The CDR3 loop reads CASSLGQGFLTEAFF. In nucleotides, the CDR3 is TGTGCCAGCAGCTTGGGACAGGGGTTTTTGACTGAAGCTTTCTTT. The full variable domain, in which reference TRBV5-5 and TRBJ1-1 provide the parts outside the CDR3, is DAGVTQSPTHLIKTRGQQVTLRCSPISGHKSVSWYQQVLGQGPQFIFQYYEKEERGRGNFPDRFSARQFPNYSSELNVNALLLGDSALYLCASSLGQGFLTEAFFGQGTRLTVV.

The rearrangement joins TRBV5-1 to TRBJ2-6, with 8 bases matching TRBD1. The CDR3 covers 18 residues. V trimming: 4 bases; J trimming: 0 bases; junction bases outside the gene matches: 9. CDR1 SGHRS and CDR2 YFSETQ come from the germline V gene. The CDR3 here is CASSLPGQASSGANVLTF. CDR3 nucleotide sequence: TGCGCCAGCAGCCTACCGGGACAGGCGAGCTCTGGGGCCAACGTCCTGACTTTC. The complete variable domain, with remaining parts taken from reference TRBV5-1 and TRBJ2-6, reads KAGVTQTPRYLIKTRGQQVTLSCSPISGHRSVSWYQQTPGQGLQFLFEYFSETQRNKGNFPGRFSGRQFSNSRSEMNVSTLELGDSALYLCASSLPGQASSGANVLTFGAGSRLTVL.

The chain uses TRBV6-4 and TRBJ1-1, with a possible D match to TRBD1 (6 bases). Deletions cut 5 bases from V and 2 bases from J, with 12 bases between. The germline V gene has CDR1 MRHNA and CDR2 SNTAGT. The CDR3 spans 14 residues. The CDR3 is CASSPKGGNTEAFF. DNA of the CDR3: TGTGCCAGCAGTCCTAAAGGGGGAAACACTGAAGCTTTCTTT.

The chain carries TRBV5-1 and TRBJ2-1; D may be TRBD1 (6 bases). With 5 bases removed from V and 3 bases from J, the gap between germline ends came to 15 bases. CDR1 SGHRS and CDR2 YFSETQ come from the germline V gene. The CDR3 contains 15 residues. CDR3 residues: CASSLLGDNYNEQFF. The DNA of the CDR3 is TGCGCCAGCAGTCTACTGGGGGACAACTACAATGAGCAGTTCTTC.

This chain links TRBV2 with TRBJ2-4, with 9 bases that match TRBD1. The length of the CDR3 is 12 residues. J gave up 15 bases and V 6 bases, and 9 bases lay outside the gene matches. CDR1 is SNHLY and CDR2 is FYNNEI in the germline V gene. CDR3 in amino acids: CASSERDRVLYF. CDR3 coding DNA: TGTGCCAGCAGCGAGCGGGACAGGGTTCTGTACTTC.